These 29 T cell receptor beta chains were all obtained from the same sample, sequenced in a study of blood T cells in healthy people across ages. Through a sample-barcoded 5' primer and a J-beta primer mix, a second PCR was run for 7 to 11 cycles. TCRdb re-called the 5' RACE reads through MiXCR, storing one row per CDR3 protein. This table holds over 1,500,000 distinct CDR3 sequences, approximately 50% found once. The sequenced material came from blood. Receptors were obtained from a woman aged 40 to 50 in good health.

This clonotype occurred once. The gene calls are TRBV7-3 and TRBJ2-1; D uncertain. This CDR3 has 17 amino acids. V shed 0 bases and J shed 1 base, with 13 bases lying between them. Germline CDR1 SGHTA, CDR2 FQGTGA. The CDR3 here is CASSLTVSDPSYNEQFF. In nucleotides, the CDR3 is TGTGCCAGCAGCTTAACGGTAAGCGATCCGTCCTACAATGAGCAGTTCTTC.

The chain combines TRBV7-8 with TRBJ2-7, with 10 positions matching TRBD2. The V segment lost 5 bases and the J segment 0 bases; nucleotides outside the gene matches: 1. The germline CDR1 and CDR2 sequences are SGHVS and FQNEAQ. The CDR3 covers 14 residues. The DNA of the CDR3 is TGTGCCAGCAGCGGGACTAGCGCCTCCTACGAGCAGTACTTC. Translated, it gives CASSGTSASYEQYF.

This sequence joins TRBV7-9 and TRBJ2-7, with D perhaps TRBD1 (6 bases). V gave up 8 bases and J gave up 7 bases, with 27 bases separating them. This CDR3 comprises 16 residues. CDR1 and CDR2 (germline): SEHNR, FQNEAQ (reference sequence). The CDR3 sequence is CASFLGGAHDYNEQYF. CDR3 DNA sequence: TGTGCCAGCTTCCTAGGGGGAGCCCACGATTACAATGAGCAGTACTTC.

This clonotype was seen more than once but under ten times. The chain is built from TRBV20-1 and TRBJ2-7; perhaps TRBD1 as D (6 bases). This CDR3 is 14 amino acids long. Per the germline V gene, CDR1 is DFQATT and CDR2 is SNEGSKA (reference sequence). V was trimmed by 5 bases and J by 2 bases, leaving 16 bases between them. CDR3 bases: TGCAGTGCTGTGGCCCGGGACAAAACCTACGAGCAGTACTTC. Encoded protein: CSAVARDKTYEQYF.

The J gene is TRBJ2-7, the V gene TRBV29-1; 7 bases map to TRBD1. Matching the DNA end better, TRBJ2-4 makes the J call doubtful. The CDR3 is made up of 11 amino acids. Germline loops: CDR1 SQVTM, CDR2 ANQGSEA. CDR3 DNA sequence: TGCAGCGGGACAGGCAGAAACATTCAGTACTTC. Protein product: CSGTGRNIQYF.

The chain links TRBV4-1 to TRBJ2-1; 7 bases map to TRBD2. Germline lookup yields CDR1 MGHRA and CDR2 YSYEKL. V lost 0 bases to trimming and J lost 5 bases; unmatched junction nucleotides: 7. CDR3 size: 16 residues. The CDR3 reads CASSQEPGLLNNEQFF. The CDR3 DNA reads TGCGCCAGCAGCCAAGAACCGGGACTACTTAACAATGAGCAGTTCTTC.

The chain uses TRBV7-2 and TRBJ2-1; 13 bases fit TRBD2. Per germline, CDR1 SGHTA and CDR2 FQGNSA. The CDR3 contains 19 residues. J lost 6 bases, V lost 5 bases, and 16 bases had no gene match. This chain's CDR3 is CASSRRTRTSGGLGNEQFF. DNA for the CDR3: TGTGCCAGCAGCAGACGGACCCGGACTAGCGGGGGATTAGGCAATGAGCAGTTCTTC.

The table lists this clonotype with a few counts. J is TRBJ2-7 and V is TRBV5-1; maybe TRBD1 (6 bases). The V end lost 3 bases, the J end lost 2 bases, and 18 bases lay between the germline ends. The CDR3 totals 16 residues. Germline V CDR1 and CDR2: SGHRS, YFSETQ. The CDR3 sequence is CASSSATGFLTYEQYF. The CDR3 DNA is TGCGCCAGCAGCTCCGCTACAGGGTTTCTCACCTACGAGCAGTACTTC.

In this sample, this clonotype turned up a few times. This chain uses TRBV15 with TRBJ2-5, with TRBD2 identical over 11 bases. Germline V lookup: CDR1 LNHNV, CDR2 YYDKDF (reference sequence). The CDR3 contains 18 residues. Germline trimming cut 0 bases from V and 5 bases from J; bases unmatched to any gene: 11. CDR3 nucleotide sequence: TGTGCCACCAGCAGAGATCACCTTAGCGGGGGGGCTACGGAGACCCAGTACTTC. Its translation: CATSRDHLSGGATETQYF.

This clonotype was detected a few times. The chain combines TRBV7-2 with TRBJ2-1; no clear D. Judging by the DNA end, TRBJ2-7 fits better; the J call may be wrong. CDR3 length: 16 amino acids. Germline V lookup: CDR1 SGHTA, CDR2 FQGNSA. In DNA, the CDR3 is TGTGCCAGCAGCCCTCGCGACGGTAGCTCCTACAATGAGCAGTACTTC. Protein sequence: CASSPRDGSSYNEQYF.

The chain couples TRBV9 to TRBJ2-7; 8 nucleotides align to TRBD2. Trimming at V came to 4 bases and at J to 3 bases, leaving 12 bases not matched to a gene. This CDR3 is built from 16 residues. Germline-derived CDR1 and CDR2 are SGDLS and YYNGEE. CDR3 amino acids: CASSPSGGAGHYEQYF. The CDR3 DNA reads TGTGCCAGCAGCCCCAGCGGGGGCGCGGGGCACTACGAGCAGTACTTC.

Of note for this clonotype: Mismatch with germline at one junction end may stem from a read error. V is TRBV15 and J is TRBJ2-5, with 11 bases fitting TRBD2. CDR3 length equals 16 residues. CDR1 and CDR2 (germline): LNHNV, YYDKDF (reference sequence). CDR3 nucleotides: TGTGCCACCAGGTCTAGCGGGGGGAGTAATCGAGAGACCCAGCACTTC. It yields the protein CATRSSGGSNRETQHF.

The J gene is TRBJ2-7, the V gene TRBV28, with D possibly being TRBD1 (6 bases). CDR1 and CDR2 from the germline V gene are MDHEN and SYDVKM. This CDR3 contains 15 residues. V was clipped by 8 bases and J by 1 base, with 18 bases between them. The CDR3 protein is CASDLPGDPSYEQYF. Written as DNA, the CDR3 is TGTGCCAGCGACCTACCAGGGGACCCATCCTACGAGCAGTACTTC.

The chain is built from TRBV27 and TRBJ2-1; D is possibly TRBD2 (5 bases). V lost 5 bases and J 10 bases, leaving 15 bases between the germline ends. The CDR3 runs 13 residues. Looked up from germline, CDR1 is MNHEY and CDR2 is SMNVEV (reference sequence). In nucleotides, the CDR3 is TGTGCCAGCAGTAGGCGGACCGCGGGCGAGCAGTTCTTC. Its translation is CASSRRTAGEQFF.

The CDR3 coding sequence is TGTGCCAGCAGCCAAACAGCGGGGGGGACGCAGTATTTT. It is translated as CASSQTAGGTQYF. The chain recombines TRBV7-2 with TRBJ2-3, with 10 bases lining up with TRBD2. The germline V gene encodes CDR1 SGHTA and CDR2 FQGNSA. With V trimmed by 5 bases and J by 9 bases, 5 bases remained unmatched. The CDR3 consists of 13 residues.

The chain recombines TRBV2 with TRBJ1-4, with TRBD1 matching over 7 bases. CDR3 length equals 16 residues. The trim removed 0 bases at V and 4 bases at J, leaving 5 bases unmatched. Germline V CDR1 and CDR2: SNHLY, FYNNEI. The CDR3 is CASSEAGTDLNEKLFF. The CDR3 DNA sequence: TGTGCCAGCAGTGAAGCAGGGACAGACCTTAATGAAAAACTGTTTTTT.

V is TRBV7-3 and J is TRBJ2-5, with 13 bases lining up with TRBD2. Germline CDR1 is SGHTA and CDR2 is FQGTGA. The CDR3 spans 18 residues. V was pared by 5 bases and J by 6 bases, with 15 bases of the junction left unmatched. CDR3 DNA sequence: TGTGCCAGCAGCCAGGAAGGACTAGCGGGGGCGCTAGGGCAGACCCAGTACTTC. This gives the protein CASSQEGLAGALGQTQYF.

CDR3 loop: CASSYSGQGVTEAFF. The CDR3 region has the DNA TGTGCCAGCAGTTACTCGGGACAGGGTGTCACTGAAGCTTTCTTT. The J gene is TRBJ1-1, the V gene TRBV6-2 or TRBV6-3; 9 bases are shared with TRBD1. Unmatched junction bases numbered 3, after V lost 0 bases and J lost 4 bases. This CDR3 is 15 amino acids long. In germline, CDR1 is MNHEY, CDR2 SVGEGT.

This chain uses TRBV10-3 with TRBJ2-1; the match to TRBD2 covers 12 bases. The CDR3 loop spans 13 amino acids. Germline CDR1 reads ENHRY; CDR2 reads SYGVKD. V shed 4 bases and J 9 bases; nucleotides not matched to a gene: 1. The CDR3 coding sequence is TGTGCCATCAGTGCGACTAGCGGGGGTGAGCAGTTCTTC. Translating gives CAISATSGGEQFF.

The V and J genes are TRBV7-2 and TRBJ1-5; 7 nucleotides align to TRBD1. The CDR3 runs to 15 residues. The ends lost 5 bases at V and 4 bases at J; junction bases unmatched: 8. Germline V gene lookup returns CDR1 SGHTA and CDR2 FQGNSA. The CDR3, as DNA: TGTGCCAGCAGCCCCAATCAGGGGGTTAATCAGCCCCAGCATTTT. Protein sequence: CASSPNQGVNQPQHF.

The chain carries TRBV7-3 and TRBJ2-1; D gene unclear. The CDR3 covers 16 residues. V lost 1 base to trimming and J lost 0 bases, with 10 bases between them. Germline CDR1 reads SGHTA; CDR2 reads FQGTGA. This CDR3 reads CASSLNGLASYNEQFF. The CDR3 bases are TGTGCCAGCAGCTTAAATGGGTTAGCCTCCTACAATGAGCAGTTCTTC.

The chain links TRBV7-2 to TRBJ1-2; D call uncertain. With 4 bases removed from V and 0 bases from J, the gap between germline ends came to 15 bases. Germline assignment: CDR1 SGHTA and CDR2 FQGNSA. The CDR3 has 16 residues. CDR3: CASSSVFGPANYGYTF. The CDR3 nucleotides read TGTGCCAGCAGCTCCGTTTTTGGCCCTGCTAACTATGGCTACACCTTC.

This clonotype came up a few times. This chain joins TRBV3-1 and TRBJ2-5; D may match TRBD1 or TRBD2 (5 bases each). V was trimmed by 4 bases and J by 3 bases, leaving 18 bases between them. The CDR3 extends over 16 amino acids. Germline V lookup: CDR1 LGHDT, CDR2 YNNKEL (reference sequence). In nucleotides, the CDR3 is TGTGCCAGCAGCCCCCCACTTCTGGGGGAGAAAGAGACCCAGTACTTC. It is translated as CASSPPLLGEKETQYF.

The chain's CDR3 is CATSDLRQSQETQYF. The CDR3 coding sequence is TGTGCCACCAGTGATTTGAGGCAGTCCCAAGAGACCCAGTACTTC. The rearrangement links TRBV24-1 to TRBJ2-5; no firm D call. Germline V gene sequence: CDR1 KGHDR, CDR2 SFDVKD. The CDR3 length is 15 residues. The V and J ends lost 0 bases and 1 base respectively, with 8 bases between them.

This clonotype was seen more than once but under ten times. The gene calls are TRBV12-3 or TRBV12-4 and TRBJ2-7; D may match TRBD1 or TRBD2 (6 bases each). This CDR3 spans 15 amino acids. V shed 6 bases and J shed 4 bases, with 19 bases lying between them. The CDR3 DNA is TGTGCCAGCAGCCTACAGGGCCGGGAGCGTTACGAGCAGTACTTC. Protein sequence: CASSLQGRERYEQYF.

This clonotype occurred a few times. The chain is built from TRBV4-3 and TRBJ1-2; D gene unclear. Germline V gene data show CDR1 as LGHNA and CDR2 as YSLEER. V shed 0 bases and J shed 8 bases, with 13 bases lying between them. This CDR3 has 14 residues. CDR3 DNA: TGCGCCAGCAGCCAAGAAACAGCCCGTGGGGGCTACACCTTC. As protein: CASSQETARGGYTF.

This clonotype was seen a handful of times. CDR3: CASTPGDSNQPQHF. CDR3 bases: TGTGCCAGCACCCCAGGGGATAGCAATCAGCCCCAGCATTTT. V usage is TRBV12-3 or TRBV12-4 and J usage is TRBJ1-5, with D perhaps matching TRBD1 (6 bases). V was pared by 7 bases and J by 0 bases, with 10 bases between. This CDR3 is built from 14 residues.

The chain joins TRBV2 to TRBJ1-6, with 7 bases fitting TRBD1. The germline V gene encodes CDR1 SNHLY and CDR2 FYNNEI. The CDR3 is 15 amino acids. After removal of 5 bases from V and 7 bases from J, the junction contained 8 bases not matched to a gene. The CDR3 DNA is TGTGCCAGCAGTTCTACTCCCAGGGGGAATTCACCCCTCCACTTT. Residues: CASSSTPRGNSPLHF.

The chain joins TRBV21-1 to TRBJ2-3; TRBD1, the table's D call, lacks a check against the DNA. TRBV21-1 is described as a pseudogene. The CDR3 contains 15 residues. The CDR3 bases are TGTGCCAGCAGATACAGGGAGACTAGCACAGATACGCAGTATTTT. Its protein product is CASRYRETSTDTQYF.